This entry lists 20 T cell receptor beta chains sequenced from one sample in a study of T cells in localized non-small cell lung cancer. Data came from immunoSEQ multiplex PCR; TCRdb stores just in-frame clones and leaves some out. The data show around 91,000 clones, with roughly 87% seen just once and 15% held by the top ten. The sample in question was peripheral blood, obtained before any cancer treatment. The receptors originated from a man aged 40 to 75 with stage I squamous cell lung carcinoma.

In its sample, this clone was seen a few times. The CDR3 DNA reads TGTGCCAGCAGCGCACCAAACTACAGGGGGCATCAGCCCCAGCATTTT. Its protein product is CASSAPNYRGHQPQHF. The chain recombines TRBV28 with TRBJ1-5; 9 bases agree with TRBD1. Germline trimming cut 6 bases from V and 5 bases from J; bases unmatched to any gene: 11. This CDR3 is built from 16 residues. Germline lookup yields CDR1 MDHEN and CDR2 SYDVKM. The variable domain in full, completed from reference TRBV28 and TRBJ1-5, reads DVKVTQSSRYLVKRTGEKVFLECVQDMDHENMFWYRQDPGLGLRLIYFSYDVKMKEKGDIPEGYSVSREKKERFSLILESASTNQTSMYLCASSAPNYRGHQPQHFGDGTRLSIL.

J is TRBJ2-2 and V is TRBV12-5; 8 positions match TRBD1. Trimming removed 5 bases from V and 6 bases from J; junction bases left unmatched: 5. Per the germline V gene, CDR1 is LGHNT and CDR2 is FRNRAP. The CDR3 is made up of 14 amino acids. The CDR3 sequence is CASGLPQGAGELFF. The CDR3 coding sequence is TGTGCTAGTGGTCTGCCACAGGGGGCCGGGGAGCTGTTTTTT.

The chain carries TRBV15 and TRBJ2-5; TRBD2 aligns across 8 bases. J lost 7 bases, V lost 1 base, and 8 bases had no gene match. The CDR3 loop spans 15 amino acids. Germline assignment: CDR1 LNHNV and CDR2 YYDKDF (reference sequence). CDR3 sequence (DNA): TGTGCCACCAGCAGAGTGGCGCGGGGGGTAGGGACCCAGTACTTC. The encoded protein is CATSRVARGVGTQYF. The whole variable domain, filled in from reference TRBV15 and TRBJ2-5, reads DAMVIQNPRYQVTQFGKPVTLSCSQTLNHNVMYWYQQKSSQAPKLLFHYYDKDFNNEADTPDNFQSRRPNTSFCFLDIRSPGLGDTAMYLCATSRVARGVGTQYFGPGTRLLVL.

The chain employs TRBV28 and TRBJ2-5; a possible D gene is TRBD1 (5 bases). The germline CDR1 and CDR2 sequences are MDHEN and SYDVKM. The CDR3 is made up of 17 amino acids. The ends were cut back, 5 bases at V and 4 bases at J, with 23 bases in the middle. The CDR3 DNA is TGTGCCAGCAGTCCCCCCCGGGCTCAGGGTAGTGGAGAGACCCAGTACTTC. It yields the protein CASSPPRAQGSGETQYF. The full variable domain, completed using reference TRBV28 and TRBJ2-5, is DVKVTQSSRYLVKRTGEKVFLECVQDMDHENMFWYRQDPGLGLRLIYFSYDVKMKEKGDIPEGYSVSREKKERFSLILESASTNQTSMYLCASSPPRAQGSGETQYFGPGTRLLVL.

The rearrangement links TRBV7-8 to TRBJ1-5; 7 bases are shared with TRBD1. This CDR3 contains 15 residues. CDR1 is SGHVS, CDR2 FQNEAQ, per germline. The V and J ends lost 4 bases and 4 bases, in that order; junction bases with no gene match: 7. The CDR3 sequence: CASSWSGQLNQPQHF. Written as DNA, the CDR3 is TGTGCCAGCAGCTGGTCGGGACAGTTGAATCAGCCCCAGCATTTT.

There are many counts of this clone. V usage is TRBV10-3 and J usage is TRBJ2-7; D not certain. From germline, CDR1 is ENHRY and CDR2 SYGVKD. Trimming removed 10 bases from V and 0 bases from J, with 13 bases in between. The CDR3 length is 13 residues. Here the CDR3 DNA reads TGTGCCACCCTAGACACTATCTCCTACGAGCAGTACTTC. Translation: CATLDTISYEQYF.

This clone showed up just a few times. This chain uses TRBV18 with TRBJ2-6; 9 nucleotides align to TRBD1. The CDR3 is made up of 18 amino acids. V lost 1 base and J lost 2; bases outside the gene matches: 6. Germline CDR1 is KGHSH and CDR2 is LQKENI. CDR3: CASSPRDRVGTGANVLTF. The CDR3 DNA reads TGTGCCAGCTCACCACGGGACAGGGTTGGGACTGGGGCCAACGTCCTGACTTTC.

The chain combines TRBV6-1 with TRBJ2-7; TRBD1 matches at 7 bases. This CDR3 is built from 14 residues. CDR1 MNHNS and CDR2 SASEGT come from the germline V gene. V lost 6 bases to trimming and J lost 0 bases; unmatched junction nucleotides: 5. The CDR3 protein is CASRGQSLSYEQYF. The CDR3 bases are TGTGCCAGCAGGGGACAGTCCCTCTCCTACGAGCAGTACTTC.

This chain's CDR3 is CASIPDLGHEQFF. In nucleotides, the CDR3 is TGTGCCAGCATTCCAGACCTAGGACATGAGCAGTTCTTC. The chain joins TRBV28 to TRBJ2-1, with D unresolved. The germline V and J ends were trimmed by 7 bases and 8 bases, with 15 bases remaining between them. Germline V gene lookup returns CDR1 MDHEN and CDR2 SYDVKM. This CDR3 region has 13 residues.

The V call is TRBV6-1, the J call TRBJ2-7; D uncertain. This CDR3 is built from 13 residues. Germline CDR1 MNHNS, CDR2 SASEGT. The V and J ends lost 7 bases and 0 bases respectively, with 10 bases between them. CDR3 sequence reads: CASIEELSYEQYF. The CDR3 DNA reads TGTGCCAGCATCGAGGAACTCTCCTACGAGCAGTACTTC.

This chain uses TRBV18 with TRBJ2-7; D may be TRBD2 (5 bases). Germline V lookup: CDR1 KGHSH, CDR2 LQKENI. The length of the CDR3 is 14 residues. V lost 2 bases to trimming and J lost 3 bases, with 11 bases between them. This CDR3 reads CASSPARGVYEQYF. CDR3 bases: TGTGCCAGCTCACCAGCCCGGGGAGTCTACGAGCAGTACTTC.

The chain has TRBV4-1 and TRBJ2-4, with TRBD1 identical over 9 bases. The V and J ends lost 4 bases and 4 bases, in that order; junction bases with no gene match: 8. There are 16 residues in the CDR3. The germline V gene has CDR1 MGHRA and CDR2 YSYEKL. The CDR3 sequence is CASSLWDRAEKNIQYF. CDR3 coding DNA: TGCGCCAGCAGCCTATGGGACAGGGCAGAGAAAAACATTCAGTACTTC.

The rearrangement uses TRBV11-2 and TRBJ2-2; a weak D match, TRBD1 (6 bases). The CDR3 has 14 residues. V lost 3 bases and J 4 bases, leaving 9 bases between the germline ends. Germline CDR1 SGHAT, CDR2 FQNNGV. CDR3 DNA sequence: TGTGCCAGCAGCTTCGGACAGACCACCGGGGAGCTGTTTTTT. It is translated as CASSFGQTTGELFF.

V gene TRBV9 combines with J gene TRBJ1-2; a possible D gene is TRBD1 (6 bases). Trimming removed 0 bases from V and 14 bases from J, with 20 bases in between. The CDR3 sequence is 14 residues long. CDR1 and CDR2 (germline): SGDLS, YYNGEE. The CDR3 nucleotides are TGTGCCAGCAGCGTAGATATAGGGACACCTCCTTTGACCTTC. The encoded protein is CASSVDIGTPPLTF. Combining the CDR3 with reference TRBV9 and TRBJ1-2 gives the whole variable domain DSGVTQTPKHLITATGQRVTLRCSPRSGDLSVYWYQQSLDQGLQFLIQYYNGEERAKGNILERFSAQQFPDLHSELNLSSLELGDSALYFCASSVDIGTPPLTFGSGTRLTVV.

The chain couples TRBV6-1 to TRBJ1-6; 7 nucleotides match TRBD1. Germline values: CDR1 MNHNS, CDR2 SASEGT. V lost 3 bases, J lost 2 bases, and 1 base stayed unmatched. The CDR3 is made up of 15 amino acids. CDR3: CASSDRGAYNSPLHF. For the CDR3, the DNA is TGTGCCAGCAGTGACAGGGGGGCCTATAATTCACCCCTCCACTTT.

This sequence joins TRBV6-5 and TRBJ2-7; D is uncertain. V lost 4 bases and J lost 3, with 4 bases in between. The CDR3 is made up of 11 amino acids. Looked up from germline, CDR1 is MNHEY and CDR2 is SVGAGI. Here the CDR3 DNA reads TGTGCCAGCAGTTGGGGCTACGAGCAGTACTTC. This sequence encodes CASSWGYEQYF.

This chain uses TRBV15 with TRBJ2-2, with a weak D call TRBD2 (5 bases). Germline lookup yields CDR1 LNHNV and CDR2 YYDKDF (reference sequence). This CDR3 has 13 amino acids. V lost 5 bases to trimming and J lost 6 bases, with 10 bases between them. In nucleotides, the CDR3 is TGTGCCACCAGCGGAGGCTGGTCCGGGGAGCTGTTTTTT. Translation: CATSGGWSGELFF. The full variable domain, in which reference TRBV15 and TRBJ2-2 provide the parts outside the CDR3, is DAMVIQNPRYQVTQFGKPVTLSCSQTLNHNVMYWYQQKSSQAPKLLFHYYDKDFNNEADTPDNFQSRRPNTSFCFLDIRSPGLGDTAMYLCATSGGWSGELFFGEGSRLTVL.

Regarding this clone: Additional DNA sequences in this sample encode the identical CDR3. J is TRBJ2-7 and V is TRBV6-1, with 11 positions matching TRBD1. J lost 0 bases, V lost 7 bases, and 5 bases had no gene match. This CDR3 spans 15 amino acids. The V gene's germline CDR1 is MNHNS and CDR2 SASEGT. The CDR3 sequence is CASTGTGGSSYEQYF. The CDR3 DNA reads TGTGCCAGCACCGGGACAGGGGGTAGCTCCTACGAGCAGTACTTC.

This chain uses TRBV6-5 with TRBJ1-6; the D is unclear. Per the germline V gene, CDR1 is MNHEY and CDR2 is SVGAGI. The V and J ends lost 2 bases and 7 bases respectively, with 9 bases between them. The CDR3 is made up of 14 amino acids. This CDR3 reads CASSYAAANSPLHF. The DNA of the CDR3 is TGTGCCAGCAGTTACGCGGCCGCGAATTCACCCCTCCACTTT.

The chain is built from TRBV6-1 and TRBJ1-4; D is unclear. Germline V gene data show CDR1 as MNHNS and CDR2 as SASEGT. V was clipped by 1 base and J by 10 bases, with 4 bases between them. CDR3 length: 11 amino acids. CDR3 protein: CASSEVAKLFF. CDR3 coding DNA: TGTGCCAGCAGTGAAGTGGCAAAACTGTTTTTT.